One sample yielded the 10 T cell receptor beta chains listed below, sequenced in a study of beta chain features in type 1 diabetes. The investigators reverse transcribed all of the isolated RNA, so they sequenced expressed TCRB transcripts. Data came from immunoSEQ multiplex PCR; TCRdb stores just in-frame clones and leaves some out. Of roughly 150,000 clones listed, approximately 9.1% are singletons. Sequencing was performed on central memory CD4+ T cells from blood. The source of these receptors is a woman aged 18 to 35 in good health.

The V call is TRBV4-2, the J call TRBJ2-2; maybe TRBD2 (6 bases). The CDR3 has 17 residues. Per the germline V gene, CDR1 is LGHNA and CDR2 is YNFKEQ. V lost 2 bases and J 2 bases, leaving 15 bases between the germline ends. The CDR3 reads CASSQPTNSGNTGELFF. For the CDR3, the DNA is TGTGCCAGCAGCCAACCTACTAATAGCGGTAACACCGGGGAGCTGTTTTTT.

This chain links TRBV2 with TRBJ2-7, with 8 bases identical to TRBD1. After removal of 6 bases from V and 7 bases from J, the junction contained 8 bases not matched to a gene. This CDR3 is 13 amino acids long. CDR1 and CDR2 from the germline V gene are SNHLY and FYNNEI. CDR3 in DNA: TGTGCCAGCAGATCCCAGGGGGCCGGTGAGCAGTACTTC. As protein: CASRSQGAGEQYF.

This clone was seen only a few times. This chain joins TRBV30 and TRBJ1-2; 7 positions match TRBD1. The CDR3 loop spans 13 amino acids. Per germline, CDR1 GTSNPN and CDR2 SVGIG (reference sequence). V lost 3 bases to trimming and J lost 8 bases; unmatched junction nucleotides: 9. The CDR3 DNA is TGTGCCTGGAGGGCAAACAGGGGCGGCGGCTACACCTTC. Its translation: CAWRANRGGGYTF. Looking up the rest from reference TRBV30 and TRBJ1-2 gives the full variable domain: SQTIHQWPATLVQPVGSPLSLECTVEGTSNPNLYWYRQAAGRGLQLLFYSVGIGQISSEVPQNLSASRPQDRQFILSSKKLLLSDSGFYLCAWRANRGGGYTFGSGTRLTVV.

In its sample, this clone was seen a few times. The chain employs TRBV7-2 and TRBJ2-1; TRBD1 agrees at 8 bases. Losses at the gene ends were 5 bases for V and 6 bases for J; bases not matched to a gene: 9. CDR3 length: 15 residues. Germline CDR1 SGHTA, CDR2 FQGNSA. The CDR3, as DNA: TGTGCCAGCAGCCGCTCCGGGACAGGTAGCAATGAGCAGTTCTTC. Translating gives CASSRSGTGSNEQFF.

V gene TRBV7-3 combines with J gene TRBJ2-5; 10 nucleotides align to TRBD2. Looked up from germline, CDR1 is SGHTA and CDR2 is FQGTGA. This CDR3 has 16 residues. With 5 bases clipped from V and 0 bases from J, the junction kept 6 bases outside the gene matches. The CDR3 DNA follows: TGTGCCAGCAGCCCGACCGGGACTAGCGACCAAGAGACCCAGTACTTC. As protein: CASSPTGTSDQETQYF.

The V gene is TRBV30, the J gene TRBJ1-5; the D is unclear. The CDR3 has 12 amino acids. Trimming pared 8 bases from V and 3 bases from J, leaving 11 bases between. The V gene's germline CDR1 is GTSNPN and CDR2 SVGIG (reference sequence). The CDR3 here is CASSYVNQPQHF. The CDR3 DNA sequence: TGTGCCAGTAGTTATGTCAATCAGCCCCAGCATTTT.

Regarding this clone: The same CDR3 is also encoded by other DNA sequences in this sample. The chain carries TRBV15 and TRBJ2-1; TRBD2 agrees at 9 bases. The CDR3 length is 16 residues. Germline loops: CDR1 LNHNV, CDR2 YYDKDF (reference sequence). V dropped 2 bases and J dropped 8; count of bases not matched to a gene: 10. This CDR3 reads CATSRSAGGPGDEQFF. CDR3 nucleotides: TGTGCCACCAGCAGATCGGCGGGGGGGCCGGGGGATGAGCAGTTCTTC.

The J gene is TRBJ2-2, the V gene TRBV11-2, with D perhaps TRBD1 (5 bases). The germline V gene has CDR1 SGHAT and CDR2 FQNNGV. With 1 base removed from V and 2 bases from J, the gap between germline ends came to 14 bases. CDR3 length equals 17 residues. CDR3 coding DNA: TGTGCCAGCAGCTTAGCGTGGGGCAGAGCCAACACCGGGGAGCTGTTTTTT. Translated: CASSLAWGRANTGELFF.

This clone was detected only a few times. The chain carries TRBV9 and TRBJ1-2; D is perhaps TRBD1 (6 bases). Trimming stripped 4 bases from V and 6 bases from J, with 13 bases between. Per germline, CDR1 SGDLS and CDR2 YYNGEE. The CDR3 totals 13 residues. CDR3 nucleotide sequence: TGTGCCAGCAGCCAGGAGGGGGGGAATGGCTACACCTTC. Protein product: CASSQEGGNGYTF.

This chain uses TRBV19 with TRBJ2-2; 8 bases are shared with TRBD1. Germline CDR1 LNHDA, CDR2 SQIVND (reference sequence). The CDR3 covers 16 residues. Unmatched junction bases numbered 6, after V lost 2 bases and J lost 4 bases. CDR3 in amino acids: CASSIWQGASTGELFF. The CDR3 coding sequence is TGTGCCAGTAGTATATGGCAGGGGGCGAGCACCGGGGAGCTGTTTTTT.